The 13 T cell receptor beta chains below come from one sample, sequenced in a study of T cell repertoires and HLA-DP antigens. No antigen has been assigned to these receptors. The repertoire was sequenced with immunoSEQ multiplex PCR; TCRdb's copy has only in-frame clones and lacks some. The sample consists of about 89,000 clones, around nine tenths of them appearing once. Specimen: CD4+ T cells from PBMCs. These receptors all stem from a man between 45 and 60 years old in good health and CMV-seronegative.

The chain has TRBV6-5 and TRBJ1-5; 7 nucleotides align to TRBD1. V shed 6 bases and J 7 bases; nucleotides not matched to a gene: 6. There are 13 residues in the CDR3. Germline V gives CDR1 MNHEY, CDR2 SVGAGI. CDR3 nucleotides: TGTGCCAGCAGGGCTGAGGGGGCGCAGCCCCAGCATTTT. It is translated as CASRAEGAQPQHF.

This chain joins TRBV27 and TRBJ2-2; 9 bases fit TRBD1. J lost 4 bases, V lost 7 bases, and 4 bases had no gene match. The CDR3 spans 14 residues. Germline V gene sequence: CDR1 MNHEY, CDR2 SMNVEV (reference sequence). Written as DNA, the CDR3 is TGTGCCAGCAAAGGACAGGGGACCACCGGGGAGCTGTTTTTT. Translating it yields CASKGQGTTGELFF.

The CDR3 sequence is CASSPGLLNNEQFF. As DNA, the CDR3 is TGTGCCAGCAGCCCGGGACTCCTAAACAATGAGCAGTTCTTC. This chain links TRBV5-4 with TRBJ2-1; the D gene is possibly TRBD2 (6 bases). Trimming left V 4 bases short and J 5 bases short, with 13 bases between. CDR1 SGHNT and CDR2 YYREEE come from the germline V gene (reference sequence). The CDR3 runs 14 residues.

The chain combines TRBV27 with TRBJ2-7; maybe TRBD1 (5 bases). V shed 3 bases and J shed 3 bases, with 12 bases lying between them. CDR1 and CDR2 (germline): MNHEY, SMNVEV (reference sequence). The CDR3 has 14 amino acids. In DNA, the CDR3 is TGTGCCAGCAGTTTTAAGGGGCCCCACTACGAGCAGTACTTC. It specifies CASSFKGPHYEQYF.

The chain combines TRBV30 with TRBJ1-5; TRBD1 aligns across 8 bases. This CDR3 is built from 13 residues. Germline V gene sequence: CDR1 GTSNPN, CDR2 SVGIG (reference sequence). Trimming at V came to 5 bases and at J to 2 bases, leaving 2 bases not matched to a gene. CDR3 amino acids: CAWGGQGNQPQHF. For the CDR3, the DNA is TGTGCCTGGGGGGGACAGGGCAATCAGCCCCAGCATTTT.

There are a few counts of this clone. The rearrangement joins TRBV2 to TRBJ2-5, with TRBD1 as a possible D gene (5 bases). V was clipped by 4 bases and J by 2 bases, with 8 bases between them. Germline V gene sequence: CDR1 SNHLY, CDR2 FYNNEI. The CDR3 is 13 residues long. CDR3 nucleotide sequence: TGTGCCAGCAGTGCCAGGGATCAAGAGACCCAGTACTTC. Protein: CASSARDQETQYF.

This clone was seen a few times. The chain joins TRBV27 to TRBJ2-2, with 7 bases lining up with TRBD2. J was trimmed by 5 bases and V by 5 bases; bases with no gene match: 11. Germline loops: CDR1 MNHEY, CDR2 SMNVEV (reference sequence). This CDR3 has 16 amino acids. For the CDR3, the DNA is TGTGCCAGCAGTCCGCTTTTGGGGGGAGGGACCGGGGAGCTGTTTTTT. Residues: CASSPLLGGGTGELFF.

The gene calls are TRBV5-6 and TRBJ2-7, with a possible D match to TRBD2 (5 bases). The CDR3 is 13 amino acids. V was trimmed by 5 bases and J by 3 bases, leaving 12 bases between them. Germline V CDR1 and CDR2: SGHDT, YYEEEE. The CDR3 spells CASSPRGFYEQYF. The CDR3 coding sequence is TGTGCCAGCAGTCCCCGAGGGTTCTACGAGCAGTACTTC.

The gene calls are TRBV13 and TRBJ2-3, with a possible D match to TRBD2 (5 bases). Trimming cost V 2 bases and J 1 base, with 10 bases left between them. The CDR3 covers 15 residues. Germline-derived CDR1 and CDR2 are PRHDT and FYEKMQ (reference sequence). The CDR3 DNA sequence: TGTGCCAGCAGCTTACGGGGTACGGGCACAGATACGCAGTATTTT. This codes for CASSLRGTGTDTQYF.

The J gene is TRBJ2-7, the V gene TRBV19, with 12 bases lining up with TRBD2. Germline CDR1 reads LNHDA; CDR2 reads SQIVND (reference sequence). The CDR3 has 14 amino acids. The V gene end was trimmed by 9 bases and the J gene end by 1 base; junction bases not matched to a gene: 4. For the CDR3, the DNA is TGTGCCAGCCGGCTAGCGGGAGGGTCCTACGAGCAGTACTTC. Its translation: CASRLAGGSYEQYF.

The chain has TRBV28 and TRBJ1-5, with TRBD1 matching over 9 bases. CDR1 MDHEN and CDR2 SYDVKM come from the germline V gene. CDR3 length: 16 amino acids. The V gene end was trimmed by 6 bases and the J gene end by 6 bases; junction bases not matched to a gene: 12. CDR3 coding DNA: TGTGCCAGCAGCCTCAGGGGACAGGGCCTATCTCAGCCCCAGCATTTT. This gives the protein CASSLRGQGLSQPQHF.

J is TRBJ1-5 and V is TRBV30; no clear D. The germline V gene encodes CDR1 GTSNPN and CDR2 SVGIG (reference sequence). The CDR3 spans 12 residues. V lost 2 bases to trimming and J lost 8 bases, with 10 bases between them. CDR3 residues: CAWSQGAKPQHF. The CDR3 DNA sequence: TGTGCCTGGAGTCAAGGTGCAAAGCCCCAGCATTTT.

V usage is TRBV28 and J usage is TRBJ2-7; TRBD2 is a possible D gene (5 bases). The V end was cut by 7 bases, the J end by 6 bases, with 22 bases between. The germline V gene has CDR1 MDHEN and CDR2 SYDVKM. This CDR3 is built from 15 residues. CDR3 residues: CASTPHGSQAGEQYF. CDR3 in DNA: TGTGCCAGCACCCCTCACGGCAGCCAGGCGGGCGAGCAGTACTTC.